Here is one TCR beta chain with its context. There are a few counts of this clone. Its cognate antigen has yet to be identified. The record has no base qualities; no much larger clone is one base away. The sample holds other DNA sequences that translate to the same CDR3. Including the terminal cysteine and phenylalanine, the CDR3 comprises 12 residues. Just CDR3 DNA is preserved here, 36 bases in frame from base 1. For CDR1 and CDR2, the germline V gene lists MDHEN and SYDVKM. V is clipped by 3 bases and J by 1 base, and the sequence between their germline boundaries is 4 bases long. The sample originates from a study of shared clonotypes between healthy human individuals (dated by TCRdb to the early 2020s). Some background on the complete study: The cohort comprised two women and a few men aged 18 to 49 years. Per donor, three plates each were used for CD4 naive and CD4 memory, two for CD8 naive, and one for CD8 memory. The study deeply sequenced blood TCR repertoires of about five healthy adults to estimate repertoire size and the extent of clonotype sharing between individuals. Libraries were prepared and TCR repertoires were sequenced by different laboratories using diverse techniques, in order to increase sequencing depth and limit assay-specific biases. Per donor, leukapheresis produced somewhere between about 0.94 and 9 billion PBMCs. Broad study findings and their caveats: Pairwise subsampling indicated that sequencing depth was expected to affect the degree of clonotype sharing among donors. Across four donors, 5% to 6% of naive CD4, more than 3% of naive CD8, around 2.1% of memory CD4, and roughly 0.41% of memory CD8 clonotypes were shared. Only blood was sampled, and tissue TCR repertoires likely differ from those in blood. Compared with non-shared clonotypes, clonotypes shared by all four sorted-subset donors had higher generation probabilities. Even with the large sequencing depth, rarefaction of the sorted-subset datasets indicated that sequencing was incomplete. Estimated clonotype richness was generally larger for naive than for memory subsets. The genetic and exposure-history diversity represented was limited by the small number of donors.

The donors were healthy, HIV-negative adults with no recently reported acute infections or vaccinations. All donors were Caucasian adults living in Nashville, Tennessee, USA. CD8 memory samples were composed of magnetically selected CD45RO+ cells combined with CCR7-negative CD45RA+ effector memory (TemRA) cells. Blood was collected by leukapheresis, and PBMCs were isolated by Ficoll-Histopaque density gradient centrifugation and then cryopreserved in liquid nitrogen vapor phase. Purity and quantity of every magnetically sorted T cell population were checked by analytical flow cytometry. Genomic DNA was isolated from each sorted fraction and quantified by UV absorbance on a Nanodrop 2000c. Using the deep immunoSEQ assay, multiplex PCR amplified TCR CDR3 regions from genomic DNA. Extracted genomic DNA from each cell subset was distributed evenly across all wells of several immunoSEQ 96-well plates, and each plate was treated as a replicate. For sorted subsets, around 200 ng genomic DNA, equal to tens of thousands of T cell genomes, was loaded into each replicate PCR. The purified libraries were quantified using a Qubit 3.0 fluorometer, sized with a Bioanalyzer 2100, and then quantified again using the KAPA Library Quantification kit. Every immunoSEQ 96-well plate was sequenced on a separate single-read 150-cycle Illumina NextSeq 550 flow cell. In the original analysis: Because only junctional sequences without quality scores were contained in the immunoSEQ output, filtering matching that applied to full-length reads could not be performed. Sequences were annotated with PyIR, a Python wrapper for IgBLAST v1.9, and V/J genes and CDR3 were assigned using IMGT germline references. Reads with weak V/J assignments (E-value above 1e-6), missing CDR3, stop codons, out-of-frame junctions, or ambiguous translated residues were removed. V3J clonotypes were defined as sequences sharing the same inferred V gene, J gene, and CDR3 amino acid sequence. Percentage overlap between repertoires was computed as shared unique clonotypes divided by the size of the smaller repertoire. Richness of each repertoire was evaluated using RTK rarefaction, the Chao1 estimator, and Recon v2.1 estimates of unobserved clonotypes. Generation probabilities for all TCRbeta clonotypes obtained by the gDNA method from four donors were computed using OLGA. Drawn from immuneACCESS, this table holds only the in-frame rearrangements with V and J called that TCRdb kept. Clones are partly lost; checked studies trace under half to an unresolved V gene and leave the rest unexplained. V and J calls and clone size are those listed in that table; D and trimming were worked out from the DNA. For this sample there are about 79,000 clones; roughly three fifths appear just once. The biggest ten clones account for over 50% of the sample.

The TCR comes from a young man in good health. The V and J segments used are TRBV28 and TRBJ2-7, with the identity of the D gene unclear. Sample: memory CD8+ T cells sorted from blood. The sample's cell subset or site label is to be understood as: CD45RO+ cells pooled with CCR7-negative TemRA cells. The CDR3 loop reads CASSFLSYEQYF. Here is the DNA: TGTGCCAGCAGTTTCCTATCCTACGAGCAGTACTTC.